The 30 T cell receptor beta chains listed next were all sequenced from one sample in a study of blood T cell repertoires in COVID-19 (dated by TCRdb to between 2020 and 2021). Library preparation employed the immunoSEQ multiplex PCR assay. TCRdb obtained this table from immuneACCESS and retained in-frame rearrangements with V and J assigned. These tables miss some clones; where compared with another copy, unresolved V genes account for less than half of the shortfall, and the remainder is unexplained. Within this sample are 180,000 or so clones, with about 85% of them counted one time only. The ten largest clones represent 9.8% of the sample. The specimen was peripheral blood. The receptors here all came from an elderly woman with acute or convalescent COVID-19.

The chain employs TRBV2 and TRBJ2-7; D is undetermined. The CDR3 sequence is 13 residues long. With 6 bases removed from V and 5 bases from J, the gap between germline ends came to 14 bases. Germline loops: CDR1 SNHLY, CDR2 FYNNEI. The DNA of the CDR3 is TGTGCCAGCAGGGCGGAGCTATTGAACGAGCAGTACTTC. This sequence encodes CASRAELLNEQYF. Full variable domain (missing parts from reference TRBV2 and TRBJ2-7): EPEVTQTPSHQVTQMGQEVILRCVPISNHLYFYWYRQILGQKVEFLVSFYNNEISEKSEIFDDQFSVERPDGSNFTLKIRSTKLEDSAMYFCASRAELLNEQYFGPGTRLTVT.

The V and J genes are TRBV5-1 and TRBJ2-1; unclear D gene. Germline CDR1 and CDR2: SGHRS and YFSETQ. Trimming stripped 4 bases from V and 5 bases from J, with 7 bases between. The CDR3 consists of 12 residues. The CDR3, as DNA: TGCGCCAGCAGCCTCTCTAACAATGAGCAGTTCTTC. Its translation: CASSLSNNEQFF.

Concerning this clone itself: This same CDR3 is encoded by further DNA sequences in the sample. The CDR3 here is CASSSSNYGYTF. In nucleotides, the CDR3 is TGTGCCAGCAGTTCGTCTAACTATGGCTACACCTTC. The chain recombines TRBV12-3 or TRBV12-4 with TRBJ1-2, with D uncertain. V was clipped by 4 bases and J by 0 bases, with 3 bases between them. This CDR3 comprises 12 residues.

This clone was picked up one time. CDR3 nucleotide sequence: TGCGCCAGCAGCCATCGAAGGGGGGGCTACACCTTC. This translates into CASSHRRGGYTF. The chain links TRBV4-1 to TRBJ1-2; a possible D gene is TRBD1 (6 bases). The CDR3 sequence is 12 residues long. The ends were cut back, 3 bases at V and 8 bases at J, with 10 bases in the middle. Per germline, CDR1 MGHRA and CDR2 YSYEKL.

The chain joins TRBV10-2 to TRBJ2-7; D is perhaps TRBD1 (6 bases). Germline CDR1 is WSHSY and CDR2 is SAAADI. V was clipped by 6 bases and J by 1 base, with 13 bases between them. The CDR3 loop spans 14 amino acids. The CDR3 DNA follows: TGCGCCAGCAGCCCAGGGGCGGAGTCCTACGAGCAGTACTTC. This sequence encodes CASSPGAESYEQYF.

The chain has TRBV2 and TRBJ1-6; D not certain. The CDR3 is 15 amino acids. CDR1 is SNHLY and CDR2 is FYNNEI in the germline V gene. Trimming shortened V by 3 bases and J by 0 bases, and 6 bases separated the two germline ends. The CDR3 protein is CASSEESSYNSPLHF. The CDR3 nucleotides read TGTGCCAGCAGTGAGGAGAGCTCCTATAATTCACCCCTCCACTTT.

The J gene is TRBJ2-5, the V gene TRBV4-1; possible D gene TRBD2, 6 bases. With 1 base removed from V and 4 bases from J, the gap between germline ends came to 19 bases. Per germline, CDR1 MGHRA and CDR2 YSYEKL. The CDR3 spans 17 residues. CDR3 amino acids: CASSQGLAAGLAETQYF. CDR3 nucleotides: TGCGCCAGCAGCCAAGGGCTTGCTGCGGGATTAGCAGAGACCCAGTACTTC.

V and J are TRBV10-3 and TRBJ2-7, with D perhaps TRBD2 (5 bases). The germline V gene has CDR1 ENHRY and CDR2 SYGVKD. The CDR3 covers 15 residues. With 3 bases removed from V and 2 bases from J, the gap between germline ends came to 14 bases. The CDR3 DNA reads as TGTGCCATCAGTGACGGCCAGCGGAGAACCTACGAGCAGTACTTC. Translated: CAISDGQRRTYEQYF.

In its sample, this clone was seen a few times. This chain uses TRBV11-2 with TRBJ1-2, with D hard to call. V was pared by 5 bases and J by 3 bases, with 10 bases between. Germline loops: CDR1 SGHAT, CDR2 FQNNGV. This CDR3 has 13 amino acids. CDR3 nucleotide sequence: TGTGCCAGCAGCCCTACGGGATACTATGGCTACACCTTC. Amino acids: CASSPTGYYGYTF.

The rearrangement links TRBV10-3 to TRBJ1-5; possibly TRBD1 for D (5 bases). Germline lookup yields CDR1 ENHRY and CDR2 SYGVKD. V was clipped by 0 bases and J by 4 bases, with 13 bases between them. This CDR3 is built from 16 residues. The CDR3 here is CAISESRQGSNQPQHF. The CDR3 DNA reads TGTGCCATCAGTGAGTCTCGTCAGGGTTCAAATCAGCCCCAGCATTTT.

CDR3 amino acids: CASSQAFLAGVQFF. The CDR3 coding sequence is TGCGCCAGCAGCCAAGCATTTCTAGCGGGTGTGCAGTTCTTC. The chain links TRBV4-1 to TRBJ2-1, with 8 bases matching TRBD2. Unmatched junction bases numbered 8, after V lost 1 base and J lost 12 bases. CDR3 length: 14 amino acids. Looked up from germline, CDR1 is MGHRA and CDR2 is YSYEKL.

This clone was found a few times. This chain connects TRBV6-2 or TRBV6-3 to TRBJ1-1; D remains unclear. CDR1 is MNHEY and CDR2 is SVGEGT in the germline V gene. Trimming shortened V by 2 bases and J by 0 bases, and 4 bases separated the two germline ends. CDR3 size: 13 residues. The CDR3 reads CASSYEVNTEAFF. In DNA form, the CDR3 reads TGTGCCAGCAGTTACGAGGTGAACACTGAAGCTTTCTTT.

The genes are TRBV30 and TRBJ2-5; no reliable D call. V lost 0 bases and J 10 bases, leaving 12 bases between the germline ends. Germline V gene data show CDR1 as GTSNPN and CDR2 as SVGIG (reference sequence). CDR3 length: 12 residues. In DNA, the CDR3 is TGTGCCTGGAGTGTAGTTGGATCAGGCCAGTACTTC. Protein sequence: CAWSVVGSGQYF.

This chain's CDR3 is CASRPGGGYEQYF. As DNA, the CDR3 is TGCGCCAGCAGACCCGGGGGGGGCTACGAGCAGTACTTC. The J gene is TRBJ2-7, the V gene TRBV4-1, with 8 bases that match TRBD2. This CDR3 is built from 13 residues. Trimming at V came to 6 bases and at J to 3 bases, leaving 4 bases not matched to a gene. Germline V lookup: CDR1 MGHRA, CDR2 YSYEKL.

This clone was observed once. V gene TRBV7-2 combines with J gene TRBJ2-1; D gene unclear. Germline values: CDR1 SGHTA, CDR2 FQGNSA. This CDR3 comprises 11 residues. V was cut by 4 bases and J by 9 bases, with 7 bases left in between. CDR3: CASSSPREQFF. The CDR3 coding sequence is TGTGCCAGCAGCTCCCCCCGTGAGCAGTTCTTC. Using reference TRBV7-2 and TRBJ2-1 for the parts outside the CDR3, the full variable domain is GAGVSQSPSNKVTEKGKDVELRCDPISGHTALYWYRQSLGQGLEFLIYFQGNSAPDKSGLPSDRFSAERTGGSVSTLTIQRTQQEDSAVYLCASSSPREQFFGPGTRLTVL.

The chain recombines TRBV5-5 with TRBJ1-4, with D tentatively TRBD1 (6 bases). The germline CDR1 and CDR2 sequences are SGHKS and YYEKEE (reference sequence). This CDR3 comprises 16 residues. The V end was cut by 0 bases, the J end by 9 bases, with 18 bases between. In DNA, the CDR3 is TGTGCCAGCAGCTTGGCCAGGGCGGGGGGGCGAAAAAAACTGTTTTTT. Its protein product is CASSLARAGGRKKLFF.

This rearrangement joins TRBV18 to TRBJ1-3; D uncertain. Trimming stripped 11 bases from V and 0 bases from J, with 14 bases between. The CDR3 is made up of 14 amino acids. From germline, CDR1 is KGHSH and CDR2 LQKENI. The CDR3 DNA reads TGTGCCGGAGGAGGCGCGAACTCTGGAAACACCATATATTTT. Amino acids: CAGGGANSGNTIYF.

The rearrangement joins TRBV27 to TRBJ2-7; D is unresolved. Between the trimmed V and J ends, which lost 2 bases and 4 bases, there was a span of 12 bases. This CDR3 contains 14 residues. Germline V gene data show CDR1 as MNHEY and CDR2 as SMNVEV (reference sequence). CDR3 amino acids: CASSLVYRVYEQYF. DNA for the CDR3: TGTGCCAGCAGTTTAGTATACAGAGTATACGAGCAGTACTTC.

There are a few counts of this clone. This chain links TRBV7-9 with TRBJ2-7, with 10 bases identical to TRBD1. Germline-derived CDR1 and CDR2 are SEHNR and FQNEAQ (reference sequence). The CDR3 runs 17 residues. V lost 1 base, J lost 3 bases, and 9 bases stayed unmatched. In DNA form, the CDR3 reads TGTGCCAGCAGCTTAGATCCCGGACAGGGGGTTGTCTACGAGCAGTACTTC. This sequence encodes CASSLDPGQGVVYEQYF.

This sequence joins TRBV7-6 and TRBJ1-3; tentatively, D is TRBD1 (5 bases). The CDR3 covers 16 residues. Germline assignment: CDR1 SGHVS and CDR2 FNYEAQ. Trimming shortened V by 3 bases and J by 0 bases, and 12 bases separated the two germline ends. The CDR3 region is CASSLAGPHSGNTIYF. The CDR3, as DNA: TGTGCCAGCAGCTTGGCAGGGCCACACTCTGGAAACACCATATATTTT. Looking up the rest from reference TRBV7-6 and TRBJ1-3 gives the full variable domain: GAGVSQSPRYKVTKRGQDVALRCDPISGHVSLYWYRQALGQGPEFLTYFNYEAQQDKSGLPNDRFSAERPEGSISTLTIQRTEQRDSAMYRCASSLAGPHSGNTIYFGEGSWLTVV.

This clone appeared a single time. The chain carries TRBV29-1 and TRBJ1-2; D is uncertain. V lost 3 bases and J 0 bases, leaving 5 bases between the germline ends. CDR1 SQVTM and CDR2 ANQGSEA come from the germline V gene. The CDR3 is 12 residues long. The CDR3 region has the DNA TGCAGCGTTGACCATTCTAACTATGGCTACACCTTC. Its translation is CSVDHSNYGYTF. The entire variable domain, with the rest obtained from reference TRBV29-1 and TRBJ1-2, is as follows: SAVISQKPSRDICQRGTSLTIQCQVDSQVTMMFWYRQQPGQSLTLIATANQGSEATYESGFVIDKFPISRPNLTFSTLTVSNMSPEDSSIYLCSVDHSNYGYTFGSGTRLTVV.

The rearrangement uses TRBV10-3 and TRBJ2-3; the D gene is possibly TRBD1 (5 bases). This CDR3 contains 16 residues. CDR1 ENHRY and CDR2 SYGVKD come from the germline V gene. V lost 0 bases and J 4 bases, leaving 14 bases between the germline ends. The CDR3 spells CAISESTAGISDTQYF. The DNA for the CDR3 is TGTGCCATCAGTGAGTCGACGGCAGGGATCTCAGATACGCAGTATTTT.

This clone was detected a few times. The gene calls are TRBV4-1 and TRBJ2-1; the match to TRBD2 covers 13 bases. V was clipped by 0 bases and J by 7 bases; unmatched bases: 6. Germline V CDR1 and CDR2: MGHRA, YSYEKL. The CDR3 sequence is 17 residues long. The CDR3, as DNA: TGCGCCAGCAGCCAAGAGGGGACTAGCGGGGTAGGAAATGAGCAGTTCTTC. It specifies CASSQEGTSGVGNEQFF.

The rearrangement uses TRBV12-3 or TRBV12-4 and TRBJ2-5; D perhaps matches TRBD2 (6 bases). The CDR3 loop spans 13 amino acids. Between the trimmed V and J ends, which lost 5 bases and 1 base, there was a span of 8 bases. CDR3: CASSGGSQETQYF. The CDR3 DNA sequence: TGTGCCAGCAGTGGGGGGTCCCAAGAGACCCAGTACTTC.

The chain joins TRBV4-2 to TRBJ1-2; no firm D call. Germline assignment: CDR1 LGHNA and CDR2 YNFKEQ. Trimming took off 0 bases at V and 4 bases at J, with 9 bases between the two ends. The CDR3 contains 14 residues. The CDR3: CASSQEHSSYGYTF. The CDR3 DNA reads as TGTGCCAGCAGCCAAGAACACAGCAGCTATGGCTACACCTTC.

The gene calls are TRBV2 and TRBJ2-5, with 10 bases fitting TRBD2. The CDR3 is made up of 18 amino acids. Germline V lookup: CDR1 SNHLY, CDR2 FYNNEI. The junction had 16 bases not matched to a gene; V was cut back by 6 bases and J by 3 bases. CDR3 region: CASSVRGSGGIREETQYF. DNA for the CDR3: TGTGCCAGCAGCGTAAGGGGTAGCGGGGGGATCCGAGAAGAGACCCAGTACTTC.

This chain connects TRBV11-3 to TRBJ2-2, with TRBD2 as a possible D gene (5 bases). Trimming took off 5 bases at V and 7 bases at J, with 17 bases between the two ends. CDR1 is SGHNT and CDR2 is YENEEA in the germline V gene. The CDR3 is 15 amino acids. In DNA form, the CDR3 reads TGTGCCAGCAGCCAAAGAGGGAATTTGGTCGGGGAGCTGTTTTTT. Encoded protein: CASSQRGNLVGELFF. Supplemented by reference TRBV11-3 and TRBJ2-2, the full variable domain reads EAGVVQSPRYKIIEKKQPVAFWCNPISGHNTLYWYLQNLGQGPELLIRYENEEAVDDSQLPKDRFSAERLKGVDSTLKIQPAELGDSAVYLCASSQRGNLVGELFFGEGSRLTVL.

The rearrangement uses TRBV2 and TRBJ2-3; D not resolved. The germline V gene has CDR1 SNHLY and CDR2 FYNNEI. CDR3 length equals 16 residues. Trimming cost V 0 bases and J 0 bases, with 10 bases left between them. The CDR3 here is CASSEARSRSTDTQYF. CDR3 nucleotide sequence: TGTGCCAGCAGTGAAGCCCGGTCGCGCAGCACAGATACGCAGTATTTT.

The chain employs TRBV19 and TRBJ2-3, with TRBD1 matching over 11 bases. This CDR3 is 15 amino acids long. Germline V gene sequence: CDR1 LNHDA, CDR2 SQIVND (reference sequence). J was trimmed by 6 bases and V by 5 bases; bases with no gene match: 7. In nucleotides, the CDR3 is TGTGCCAGTAGTGCGGGACAGGGGGTCGGGGATACGCAGTATTTT. Encoded protein: CASSAGQGVGDTQYF.

This chain connects TRBV18 to TRBJ2-1; 11 nucleotides agree with TRBD1. This CDR3 contains 15 residues. Germline V gene sequence: CDR1 KGHSH, CDR2 LQKENI. Losses at the gene ends were 0 bases for V and 5 bases for J; bases not matched to a gene: 0. The CDR3 loop reads CASSPPGQGDNEQFF. The CDR3 DNA is TGTGCCAGCTCACCACCGGGACAGGGGGACAATGAGCAGTTCTTC.